Presented here are 19 T cell receptor beta chains from one specimen sequenced in a study of Ad26.COV2.S vaccination and SARS-CoV-2 variants. TCRdb's copy holds only in-frame clones and misses some; the assay was immunoSEQ multiplex PCR. The repertoire holds 350,000 to 600,000 clones, with roughly nine tenths as singletons. As for treatment: over 15 received Ad26.COV2.S at low or high dose, single or two shots; about 5 received placebo; per-sample allocation not given. Samples analyzed were those drawn on day 63 after the first vaccine or placebo injection. The material sequenced was peripheral blood, taken in a trial of Ad26.COV2.S vaccine versus placebo. These receptors were obtained from a person aged 18-65 years who received the Ad26.COV2.S COVID-19 vaccine or a placebo.

The chain couples TRBV10-2 to TRBJ2-7; D gene unclear. Trimming took 1 base from V and 6 from J, leaving 16 bases between them. Germline values: CDR1 WSHSY, CDR2 SAAADI. The CDR3 has 15 amino acids. For the CDR3, the DNA is TGCGCCAGCAGTGAGTGGTCCACGGCAGGCGGCGAGCAGTACTTC. This codes for CASSEWSTAGGEQYF.

The V and J genes are TRBV7-2 and TRBJ1-1, with 8 bases aligning to TRBD1. Germline values: CDR1 SGHTA, CDR2 FQGNSA. The CDR3 totals 15 residues. V lost 1 base and J lost 3; bases outside the gene matches: 4. CDR3 loop: CASSLVAGGDTEAFF. CDR3 in DNA: TGTGCCAGCAGCTTAGTGGCAGGGGGCGACACTGAAGCTTTCTTT. Complete variable domain (other parts from reference TRBV7-2 and TRBJ1-1): GAGVSQSPSNKVTEKGKDVELRCDPISGHTALYWYRQSLGQGLEFLIYFQGNSAPDKSGLPSDRFSAERTGGSVSTLTIQRTQQEDSAVYLCASSLVAGGDTEAFFGQGTRLTVV.

The chain uses TRBV18 and TRBJ2-3; D ambiguous. Between the trimmed V and J ends, which lost 3 bases and 0 bases, there was a span of 4 bases. Germline-derived CDR1 and CDR2 are KGHSH and LQKENI. This CDR3 is 13 amino acids long. The CDR3 protein is CASSPGSTDTQYF. The CDR3 DNA follows: TGTGCCAGCTCACCGGGGAGCACAGATACGCAGTATTTT.

There are a few counts of this clone. The rearrangement uses TRBV4-2 and TRBJ1-5; D is perhaps TRBD1 (5 bases). The V end was cut by 4 bases, the J end by 3 bases, with 7 bases between. The germline V gene has CDR1 LGHNA and CDR2 YNFKEQ. The CDR3 consists of 13 residues. Here the CDR3 reads CASSPGLNQPQHF. For the CDR3, the DNA is TGTGCCAGCAGCCCGGGACTCAATCAGCCCCAGCATTTT.

The chain links TRBV11-2 to TRBJ2-3; D is unresolved. The CDR3 consists of 14 residues. V gave up 2 bases and J gave up 3 bases, with 9 bases separating them. Per germline, CDR1 SGHAT and CDR2 FQNNGV. Here the CDR3 reads CASSLQRFTDTQYF. The CDR3 bases are TGTGCCAGCAGCTTACAGCGATTTACAGATACGCAGTATTTT.

This clone turned up a few times. The chain couples TRBV9 to TRBJ2-2, with TRBD1 matching over 7 bases. Trimming took 6 bases from V and 5 from J; bases not matched to a gene: 13. Germline assignment: CDR1 SGDLS and CDR2 YYNGEE. This CDR3 comprises 16 residues. CDR3 DNA sequence: TGTGCCAGCAACCCGTCGGGACAGCCCACAACCGGGGAGCTGTTTTTT. It encodes CASNPSGQPTTGELFF.

V and J are TRBV7-2 and TRBJ1-1; D is unclear. The length of the CDR3 is 14 residues. The germline CDR1 and CDR2 sequences are SGHTA and FQGNSA. V was trimmed by 2 bases and J by 1 base, leaving 8 bases between them. The CDR3: CASSLIGQNTEAFF. The CDR3 DNA is TGTGCCAGCAGCTTAATTGGTCAGAACACTGAAGCTTTCTTT. Complete variable domain (other parts from reference TRBV7-2 and TRBJ1-1): GAGVSQSPSNKVTEKGKDVELRCDPISGHTALYWYRQSLGQGLEFLIYFQGNSAPDKSGLPSDRFSAERTGGSVSTLTIQRTQQEDSAVYLCASSLIGQNTEAFFGQGTRLTVV.

The gene calls are TRBV4-1 and TRBJ1-1; possibly TRBD1 for D (5 bases). Trimming stripped 1 base from V and 5 bases from J, with 14 bases between. Germline-derived CDR1 and CDR2 are MGHRA and YSYEKL. The CDR3 loop spans 15 amino acids. The CDR3 reads CASSQAVGGWTEAFF. The CDR3 region has the DNA TGCGCCAGCAGCCAAGCGGTTGGGGGGTGGACTGAAGCTTTCTTT.

The J gene is TRBJ1-6, the V gene TRBV7-9; D is possibly TRBD1 (6 bases). Germline lookup yields CDR1 SEHNR and CDR2 FQNEAQ (reference sequence). V was clipped by 5 bases and J by 0 bases, with 11 bases between them. The CDR3 loop spans 16 amino acids. The CDR3 nucleotides read TGTGCCAGCAGCCGGGGGCCGAGCTCCTATAATTCACCCCTCCACTTT. Its translation: CASSRGPSSYNSPLHF.

The chain uses TRBV10-2 and TRBJ2-7; weak D call: TRBD1 (6 bases). In germline, CDR1 is WSHSY, CDR2 SAAADI. This CDR3 is built from 13 residues. Trimming took 6 bases from V and 2 from J, leaving 11 bases between them. DNA for the CDR3: TGCGCCAGCAGAGGGGACATCCCCTACGAGCAGTACTTC. Its protein product is CASRGDIPYEQYF.

The chain couples TRBV15 to TRBJ1-5; 8 bases are shared with TRBD1. This CDR3 comprises 17 residues. V lost 1 base to trimming and J lost 8 bases; unmatched junction nucleotides: 13. Germline V CDR1 and CDR2: LNHNV, YYDKDF (reference sequence). DNA for the CDR3: TGTGCCACCAGCAGAGTCGACGGGACAGGACAATTGGAGCCCCAGCATTTT. Translation: CATSRVDGTGQLEPQHF.

The chain employs TRBV18 and TRBJ1-1; a possible D gene is TRBD1 (5 bases). The CDR3 is 13 residues long. V was trimmed by 2 bases and J by 5 bases, leaving 9 bases between them. Germline V gene data show CDR1 as KGHSH and CDR2 as LQKENI. The CDR3 nucleotides read TGTGCCAGCTCACCAAGGCGGGGGACTGAAGCTTTCTTT. Residues: CASSPRRGTEAFF.

This chain joins TRBV11-2 and TRBJ2-3, with a weak D call TRBD2 (6 bases). From germline, CDR1 is SGHAT and CDR2 FQNNGV. The CDR3 consists of 14 residues. Trimming stripped 6 bases from V and 6 bases from J, with 16 bases between. CDR3 residues: CASRFSGVGDTQYF. As DNA, the CDR3 is TGTGCCAGCAGATTTAGCGGAGTCGGGGATACGCAGTATTTT.

This chain uses TRBV6-5 with TRBJ1-3; D not resolved. Germline V gene lookup returns CDR1 MNHEY and CDR2 SVGAGI. V lost 0 bases and J 8 bases, leaving 14 bases between the germline ends. There are 15 residues in the CDR3. The CDR3 sequence is CASSYSWSTEDTIYF. The CDR3 DNA reads as TGTGCCAGCAGTTACTCGTGGAGCACAGAGGACACCATATATTTT.

This chain connects TRBV7-2 to TRBJ2-7, with 14 bases matching TRBD2. The length of the CDR3 is 17 residues. Germline V lookup: CDR1 SGHTA, CDR2 FQGNSA. The V segment lost 0 bases and the J segment 6 bases; nucleotides outside the gene matches: 7. In DNA, the CDR3 is TGTGCCAGCAGCTTAGCCGGACTAGCGGGGGGCCCCAGCGAGCAGTACTTC. Protein: CASSLAGLAGGPSEQYF.

The chain links TRBV4-1 to TRBJ2-2, with D perhaps matching TRBD2 (6 bases). The V and J ends lost 1 base and 5 bases respectively, with 14 bases between them. Germline assignment: CDR1 MGHRA and CDR2 YSYEKL. The CDR3 runs 16 residues. The CDR3 region has the DNA TGCGCCAGCAGCCAAGGCGGGGCGAGGTGGACCGGGGAGCTGTTTTTT. Residues: CASSQGGARWTGELFF.

The CDR3 DNA sequence: TGTGCCAGCAGGTCGACTAGCGGCTACACAGATACGCAGTATTTT. This codes for CASRSTSGYTDTQYF. The chain recombines TRBV7-9 with TRBJ2-3, with 9 nucleotides matching TRBD2. Germline CDR1 SEHNR, CDR2 FQNEAQ (reference sequence). V lost 6 bases and J lost 2; bases outside the gene matches: 6. This CDR3 spans 15 amino acids. The full variable domain, in which reference TRBV7-9 and TRBJ2-3 provide the parts outside the CDR3, is DTGVSQNPRHKITKRGQNVTFRCDPISEHNRLYWYRQTLGQGPEFLTYFQNEAQLEKSRLLSDRFSAERPKGSFSTLEIQRTEQGDSAMYLCASRSTSGYTDTQYFGPGTRLTVL.

This chain uses TRBV28 with TRBJ1-4, with 9 bases fitting TRBD1. Germline V lookup: CDR1 MDHEN, CDR2 SYDVKM. With V trimmed by 6 bases and J by 7 bases, 12 bases remained unmatched. This CDR3 contains 16 residues. CDR3 amino acids: CASRSVSWDRAEKLFF. The CDR3 region has the DNA TGTGCCAGCAGATCAGTTTCTTGGGACAGGGCTGAAAAACTGTTTTTT. Full variable domain (missing parts from reference TRBV28 and TRBJ1-4): DVKVTQSSRYLVKRTGEKVFLECVQDMDHENMFWYRQDPGLGLRLIYFSYDVKMKEKGDIPEGYSVSREKKERFSLILESASTNQTSMYLCASRSVSWDRAEKLFFGSGTQLSVL.

The chain carries TRBV7-2 and TRBJ2-7, with 7 bases identical to TRBD1. This CDR3 has 15 residues. With V trimmed by 3 bases and J by 3 bases, 8 bases remained unmatched. CDR1 is SGHTA and CDR2 is FQGNSA in the germline V gene. CDR3 bases: TGTGCCAGCAGCTTGACCGGGACAGCCTTCTACGAGCAGTACTTC. Residues: CASSLTGTAFYEQYF.